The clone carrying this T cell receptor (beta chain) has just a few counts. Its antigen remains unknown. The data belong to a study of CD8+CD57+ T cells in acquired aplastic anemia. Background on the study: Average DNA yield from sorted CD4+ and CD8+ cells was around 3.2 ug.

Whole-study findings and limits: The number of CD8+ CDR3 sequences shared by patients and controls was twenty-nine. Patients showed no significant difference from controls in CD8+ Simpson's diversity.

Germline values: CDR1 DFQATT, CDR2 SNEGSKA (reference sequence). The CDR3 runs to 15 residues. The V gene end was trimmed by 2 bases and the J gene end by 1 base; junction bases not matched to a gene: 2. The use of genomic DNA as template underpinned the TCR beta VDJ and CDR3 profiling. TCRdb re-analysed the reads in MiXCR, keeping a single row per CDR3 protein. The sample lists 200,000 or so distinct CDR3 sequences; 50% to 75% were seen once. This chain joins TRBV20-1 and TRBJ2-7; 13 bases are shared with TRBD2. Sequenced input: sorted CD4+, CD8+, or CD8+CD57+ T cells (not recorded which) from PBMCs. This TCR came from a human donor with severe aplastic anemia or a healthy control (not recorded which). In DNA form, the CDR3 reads TGCAGTGCTAGACCACTAGCGGGAGGGTCCTACGAGCAGTACTTC. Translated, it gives CSARPLAGGSYEQYF.